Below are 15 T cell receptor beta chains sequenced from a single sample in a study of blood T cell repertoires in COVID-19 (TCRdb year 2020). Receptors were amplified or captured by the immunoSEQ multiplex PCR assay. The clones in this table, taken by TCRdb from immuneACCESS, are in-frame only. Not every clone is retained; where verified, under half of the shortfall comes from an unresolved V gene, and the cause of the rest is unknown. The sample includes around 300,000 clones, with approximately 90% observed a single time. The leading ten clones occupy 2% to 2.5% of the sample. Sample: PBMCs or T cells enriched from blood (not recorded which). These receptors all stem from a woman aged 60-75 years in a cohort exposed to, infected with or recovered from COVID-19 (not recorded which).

The DNA of the CDR3 is TGTGCCAGCAGTGAAGCGAAAGCAGAGCGTGGGTTCTTC. Residues: CASSEAKAERGFF. The chain recombines TRBV6-1 with TRBJ2-1, with D unclear. CDR3 length: 13 residues. CDR1 and CDR2 (germline): MNHNS, SASEGT. V lost 0 bases and J lost 15, with 15 bases in between.

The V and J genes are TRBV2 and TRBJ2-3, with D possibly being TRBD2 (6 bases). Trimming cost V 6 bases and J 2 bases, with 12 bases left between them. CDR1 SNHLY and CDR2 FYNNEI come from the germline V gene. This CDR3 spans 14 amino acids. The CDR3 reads CASRTRGNTDTQYF. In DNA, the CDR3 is TGTGCCAGCAGGACTAGGGGAAACACAGATACGCAGTATTTT. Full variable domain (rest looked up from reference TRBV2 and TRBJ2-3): EPEVTQTPSHQVTQMGQEVILRCVPISNHLYFYWYRQILGQKVEFLVSFYNNEISEKSEIFDDQFSVERPDGSNFTLKIRSTKLEDSAMYFCASRTRGNTDTQYFGPGTRLTVL.

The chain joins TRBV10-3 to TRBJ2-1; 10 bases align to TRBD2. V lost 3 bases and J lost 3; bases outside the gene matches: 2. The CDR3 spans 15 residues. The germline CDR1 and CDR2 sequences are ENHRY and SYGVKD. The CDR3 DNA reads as TGTGCCATCAGTGAAACTAGCGGGATCTACAATGAGCAGTTCTTC. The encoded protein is CAISETSGIYNEQFF.

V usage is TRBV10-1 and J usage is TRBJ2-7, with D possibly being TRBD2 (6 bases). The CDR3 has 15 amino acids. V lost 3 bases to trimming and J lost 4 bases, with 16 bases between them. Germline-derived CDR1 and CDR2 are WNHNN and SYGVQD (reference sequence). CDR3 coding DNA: TGCGCCAGCAGTGAAGCTTCGGGACTTAAGTACGAGCAGTACTTC. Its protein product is CASSEASGLKYEQYF.

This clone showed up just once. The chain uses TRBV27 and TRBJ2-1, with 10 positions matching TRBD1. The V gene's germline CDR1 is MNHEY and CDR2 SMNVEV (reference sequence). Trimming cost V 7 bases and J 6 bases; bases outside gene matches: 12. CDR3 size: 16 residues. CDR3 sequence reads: CASIKPTGTGVNEQFF. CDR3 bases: TGTGCCAGCATTAAACCTACCGGGACAGGGGTCAATGAGCAGTTCTTC.

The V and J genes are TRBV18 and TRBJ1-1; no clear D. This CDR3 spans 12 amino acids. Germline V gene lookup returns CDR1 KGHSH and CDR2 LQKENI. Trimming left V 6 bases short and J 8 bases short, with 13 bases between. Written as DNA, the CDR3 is TGTGCCAGCTCCCTCGGGTTTGGGGAAGCTTTCTTT. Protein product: CASSLGFGEAFF.

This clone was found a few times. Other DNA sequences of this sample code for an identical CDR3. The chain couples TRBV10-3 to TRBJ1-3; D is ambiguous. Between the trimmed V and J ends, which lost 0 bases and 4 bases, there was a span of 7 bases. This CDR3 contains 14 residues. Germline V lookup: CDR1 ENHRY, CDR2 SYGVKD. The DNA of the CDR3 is TGTGCCATCAGTGAGTCGGGAGGAGGAAACACCATATATTTT. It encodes CAISESGGGNTIYF.

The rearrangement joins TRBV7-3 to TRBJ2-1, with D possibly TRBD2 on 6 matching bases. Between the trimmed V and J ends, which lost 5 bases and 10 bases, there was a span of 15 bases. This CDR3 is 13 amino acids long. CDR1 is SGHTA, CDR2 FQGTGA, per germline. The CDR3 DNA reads TGTGCCAGCAGCCTCATCCGGGCGGGAGAGCAGTTCTTC. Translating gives CASSLIRAGEQFF.

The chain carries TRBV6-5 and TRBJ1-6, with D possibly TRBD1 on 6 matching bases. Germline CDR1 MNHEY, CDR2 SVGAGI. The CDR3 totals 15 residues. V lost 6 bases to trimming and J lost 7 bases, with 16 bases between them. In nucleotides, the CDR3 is TGTGCCAGCAGGCCCCCACAGGGTGAAAATTCACCCCTCCACTTT. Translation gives CASRPPQGENSPLHF.

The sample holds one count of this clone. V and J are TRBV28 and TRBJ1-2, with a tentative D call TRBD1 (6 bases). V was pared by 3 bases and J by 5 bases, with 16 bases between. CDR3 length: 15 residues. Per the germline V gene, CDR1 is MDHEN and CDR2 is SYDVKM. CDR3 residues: CASSFEQGIIYGYTF. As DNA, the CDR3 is TGTGCCAGCAGTTTCGAACAGGGTATTATATATGGCTACACCTTC.

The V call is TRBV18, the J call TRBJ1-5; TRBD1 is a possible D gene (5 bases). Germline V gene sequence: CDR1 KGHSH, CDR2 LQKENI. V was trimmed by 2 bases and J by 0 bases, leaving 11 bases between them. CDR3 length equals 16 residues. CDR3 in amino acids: CASSPTGDHSNQPQHF. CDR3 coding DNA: TGTGCCAGCTCACCAACAGGAGACCATAGCAATCAGCCCCAGCATTTT.

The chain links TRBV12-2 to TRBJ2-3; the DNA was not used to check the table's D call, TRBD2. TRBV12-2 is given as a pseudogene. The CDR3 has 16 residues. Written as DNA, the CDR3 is TGTGCAAGTCGCCGGTTAGCGGGAGGGTTTTGTATGTGGCAGTATTTT. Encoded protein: CASRRLAGGFCMWQYF.

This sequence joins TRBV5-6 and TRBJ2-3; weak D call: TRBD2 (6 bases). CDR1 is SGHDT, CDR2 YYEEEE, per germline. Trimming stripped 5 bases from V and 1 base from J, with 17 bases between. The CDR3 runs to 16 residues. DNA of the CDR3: TGTGCCAGCAGTGCCTCCGGGACTGCCCGCACAGATACGCAGTATTTT. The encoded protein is CASSASGTARTDTQYF.

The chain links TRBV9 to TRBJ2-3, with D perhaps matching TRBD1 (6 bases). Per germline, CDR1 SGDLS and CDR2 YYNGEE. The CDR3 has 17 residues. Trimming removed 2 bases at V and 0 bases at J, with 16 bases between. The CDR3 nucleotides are TGTGCCAGCAGCGTCCAAGGACAGAGCTTTAGCACAGATACGCAGTATTTT. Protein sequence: CASSVQGQSFSTDTQYF.

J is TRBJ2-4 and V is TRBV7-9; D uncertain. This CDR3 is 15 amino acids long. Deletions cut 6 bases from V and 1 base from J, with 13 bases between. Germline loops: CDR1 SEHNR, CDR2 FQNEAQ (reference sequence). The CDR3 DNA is TGTGCCAGCAGTTCGAGCCTCGGGGCCAAAAACATTCAGTACTTC. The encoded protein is CASSSSLGAKNIQYF.